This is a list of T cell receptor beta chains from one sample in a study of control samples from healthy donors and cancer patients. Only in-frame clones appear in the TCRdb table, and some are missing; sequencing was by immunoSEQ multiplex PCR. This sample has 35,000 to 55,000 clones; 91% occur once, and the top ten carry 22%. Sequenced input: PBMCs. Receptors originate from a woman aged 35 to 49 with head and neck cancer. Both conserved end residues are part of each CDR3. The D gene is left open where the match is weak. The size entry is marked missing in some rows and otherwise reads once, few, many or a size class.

CDR3nt: TGCGCCAGCAGCTTGGACCCACGAGAGACCCAGTACTTC
CDR3aa: CASSLDPRETQYF
j_gene: TRBJ2-5
abundance: once
v_gene: TRBV5-1
d_gene: NA

CDR3nt: TGTGCCAGCAGTCTAGGGGGGAGCAATCAGCCCCAGCATTTT
CDR3aa: CASSLGGSNQPQHF
j_gene: TRBJ1-5
abundance: NA
v_gene: TRBV2
d_gene: NA

CDR3nt: TGTGCCAGCAGTTCAGTCCTGGAGGGCAATGAGCAGTTCTTC
CDR3aa: CASSSVLEGNEQFF
j_gene: TRBJ2-1
abundance: once
v_gene: TRBV28
d_gene: NA

CDR3nt: TGTGCCAGCAGTGAAGCGTACAAGATTGGGGGGGCTTATGTCTTC
CDR3aa: CASSEAYKIGGAYVF
j_gene: TRBJ2-7
abundance: NA
v_gene: TRBV6-1
d_gene: NA

CDR3nt: TGTGCCAGCTCACCAAACGCGGGACAGCTGAACACTGAAGCTTTCTTT
CDR3aa: CASSPNAGQLNTEAFF
j_gene: TRBJ1-1
abundance: NA
v_gene: TRBV18
d_gene: TRBD1

CDR3nt: TGTGCCAGTAGTACGACGGGACTAGCGGGAGATGAGCAGTTCTTC
CDR3aa: CASSTTGLAGDEQFF
j_gene: TRBJ2-1
abundance: NA
v_gene: TRBV19
d_gene: TRBD2

CDR3nt: TGCGCCAGCTCCCCTGTGACACTCTCCTACAATGAGCAGTTCTTC
CDR3aa: CASSPVTLSYNEQFF
j_gene: TRBJ2-1
abundance: NA
v_gene: TRBV5-1
d_gene: NA

CDR3nt: TGTGCCAGCAGTGAACCCCACCAGGTTAGCAATCAGCCCCAGCATTTT
CDR3aa: CASSEPHQVSNQPQHF
j_gene: TRBJ1-5
abundance: NA
v_gene: TRBV2
d_gene: NA

CDR3nt: TGTGCCAGCAGCACCGGTAATTCACCCCTCCACTTT
CDR3aa: CASSTGNSPLHF
j_gene: TRBJ1-6
abundance: NA
v_gene: TRBV5-5
d_gene: NA

CDR3nt: TGTGCCAGCAGCCAAGGGGACAGGGACTCCTACAATGAGCAGTTCTTC
CDR3aa: CASSQGDRDSYNEQFF
j_gene: TRBJ2-1
abundance: NA
v_gene: TRBV4-2
d_gene: TRBD1

CDR3nt: TGTGCCAGCTCACCAATTGGGGCTTCGGACCCTCAGTACTTC
CDR3aa: CASSPIGASDPQYF
j_gene: TRBJ2-4
abundance: NA
v_gene: TRBV18
d_gene: NA

CDR3nt: TGTGCCAGCTCAGATACGGACGGGAGGACGAACACTGAAGCTTTCTTT
CDR3aa: CASSDTDGRTNTEAFF
j_gene: TRBJ1-1
abundance: few
v_gene: TRBV18
d_gene: NA

CDR3nt: TGTGCCAGCAGCCCGGAGGGGACTCCCACAGATACGCAGTATTTT
CDR3aa: CASSPEGTPTDTQYF
j_gene: TRBJ2-3
abundance: once
v_gene: TRBV6-2/TRBV6-3
d_gene: NA

CDR3nt: TGCAGCGTTCTTACCAGGGGGCTAGATGAAAAACTGTTTTTT
CDR3aa: CSVLTRGLDEKLFF
j_gene: TRBJ1-4
abundance: NA
v_gene: TRBV29-1
d_gene: TRBD1

CDR3nt: TGTGCCAGCAGCTTAGGAGGACTGACTCAAGAGACCCAGTACTTC
CDR3aa: CASSLGGLTQETQYF
j_gene: TRBJ2-5
abundance: NA
v_gene: TRBV11-2
d_gene: NA

CDR3nt: TGCGCCAGCAGCTTGACGGGGGGATTCTCGGACGAGCAGTACTTC
CDR3aa: CASSLTGGFSDEQYF
j_gene: TRBJ2-7
abundance: NA
v_gene: TRBV5-1
d_gene: TRBD2